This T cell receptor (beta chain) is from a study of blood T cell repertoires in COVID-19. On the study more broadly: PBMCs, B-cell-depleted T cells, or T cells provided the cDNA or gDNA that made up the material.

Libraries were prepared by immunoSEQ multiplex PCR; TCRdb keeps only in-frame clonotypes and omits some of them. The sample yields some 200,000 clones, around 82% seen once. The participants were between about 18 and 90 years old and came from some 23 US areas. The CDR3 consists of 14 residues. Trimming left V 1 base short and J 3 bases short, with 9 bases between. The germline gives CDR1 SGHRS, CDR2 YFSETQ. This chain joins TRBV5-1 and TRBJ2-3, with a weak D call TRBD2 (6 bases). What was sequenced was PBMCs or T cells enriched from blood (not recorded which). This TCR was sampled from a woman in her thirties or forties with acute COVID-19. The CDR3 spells CASSLPAGTDTQYF. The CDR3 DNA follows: TGCGCCAGCAGCTTGCCGGCGGGGACAGATACGCAGTATTTT.